What follows describes a single T cell receptor (beta chain). Its antigen is undetermined. The source of the sample is a study of T cell repertoires in ileal Crohn's disease. Whole-study context: About half of patients got postoperative therapy: approximately twelve thiopurines, approximately 17 anti-TNF. Whole-study results and caveats: Compared with non-smokers, active smokers at surgery showed more clonal expansions. Compared with CD4 T cells, sorted CD8 cells carried more expanded clones.

The CDR3 consists of 15 residues. Germline-derived CDR1 and CDR2 are MNHEY and SMNVEV (reference sequence). Trimming took off 2 bases at V and 4 bases at J, with 14 bases between the two ends. Included were adult ileal or ileocolonic Crohn's patients indicated for ileocolonic resection. Only in-frame clones appear in the TCRdb table, and some are missing; sequencing was by immunoSEQ multiplex PCR. This table holds just under 4,000 clones, roughly 76% found once. Sequencing used ileal tissue. The V and J genes are TRBV27 and TRBJ1-2; D is unresolved. The sequence came from an adult with Crohn's disease. The DNA of the CDR3 is TGTGCCAGCAGTTTAAACTCCGCTGGTGGCTATGGCTACACCTTC. Translating it yields CASSLNSAGGYGYTF.